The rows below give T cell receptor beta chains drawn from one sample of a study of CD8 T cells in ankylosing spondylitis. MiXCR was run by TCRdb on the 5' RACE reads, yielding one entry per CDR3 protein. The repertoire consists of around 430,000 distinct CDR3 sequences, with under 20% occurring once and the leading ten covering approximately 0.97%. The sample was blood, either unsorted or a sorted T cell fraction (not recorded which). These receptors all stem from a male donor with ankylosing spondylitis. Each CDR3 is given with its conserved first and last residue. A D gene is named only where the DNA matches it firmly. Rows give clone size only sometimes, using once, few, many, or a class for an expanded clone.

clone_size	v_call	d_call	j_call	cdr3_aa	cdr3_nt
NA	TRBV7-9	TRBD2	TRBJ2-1	CASRPTSGRGNEQFF	TGTGCCAGCAGGCCCACTAGCGGGAGGGGTAATGAGCAGTTCTTC
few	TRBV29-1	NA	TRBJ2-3	CSALRGSTDTQYF	TGCAGCGCGTTGCGGGGTAGCACAGATACGCAGTATTTT
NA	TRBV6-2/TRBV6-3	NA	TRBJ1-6	CASTHLQETSPLHF	TGTGCCAGCACTCACCTCCAAGAAACATCACCCCTCCACTTT
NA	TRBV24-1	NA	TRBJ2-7	CATSDSGAQSPEQYF	TGTGCCACCAGTGATTCGGGGGCGCAGAGCCCCGAGCAGTACTTC
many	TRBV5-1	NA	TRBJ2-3	CASSLGQGSTDTQYF	TGCGCCAGCAGCTTGGGGCAGGGATCCACAGATACGCAGTATTTT
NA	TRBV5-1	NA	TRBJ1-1	CASSLGSSAGNTEAFF	TGCGCCAGCAGCTTGGGATCCTCCGCGGGGAACACTGAAGCTTTCTTT
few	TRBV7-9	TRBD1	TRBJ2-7	CASSLAGTGDHEQYF	TGTGCCAGCAGCTTAGCCGGGACAGGGGACCACGAGCAGTACTTC
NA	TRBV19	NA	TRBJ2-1	CASSIGVSSYNEQFF	TGTGCCAGTAGTATTGGAGTTAGCAGCTACAATGAGCAGTTCTTC
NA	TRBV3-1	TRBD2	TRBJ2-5	CASSHGLAAQETQYF	TGTGCCAGCAGCCACGGACTAGCGGCCCAAGAGACCCAGTACTTC
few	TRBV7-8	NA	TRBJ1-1	CASSLDAGKGMNTEAFF	TGTGCCAGCAGCTTAGACGCGGGGAAGGGCATGAACACTGAAGCTTTCTTT
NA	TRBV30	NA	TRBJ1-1	CAWSKGVGTEAFF	TGTGCCTGGAGTAAGGGGGTGGGCACTGAAGCTTTCTTT
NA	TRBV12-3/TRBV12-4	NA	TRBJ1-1	CASSFRRAGSIAEAFF	TGTGCCAGCAGTTTTAGGAGGGCAGGGAGCATAGCTGAAGCTTTCTTT
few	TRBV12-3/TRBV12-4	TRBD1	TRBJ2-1	CASSLVSLQGDEQFF	TGTGCCAGCAGTTTAGTCTCCCTACAGGGGGATGAGCAGTTCTTC
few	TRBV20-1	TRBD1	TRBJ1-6	CSATPTGGLNSPLHF	TGCAGTGCCACTCCGACAGGGGGACTTAATTCACCCCTCCACTTT
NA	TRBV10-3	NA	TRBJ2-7	CAISEGGATYEQYF	TGTGCCATCAGTGAAGGGGGAGCGACCTACGAGCAGTACTTC
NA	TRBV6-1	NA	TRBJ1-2	CASSSPQGNYGYTF	TGTGCCAGCAGCTCGCCCCAGGGTAACTATGGCTACACCTTC
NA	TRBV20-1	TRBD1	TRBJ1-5	CSAKGDRASQPQHF	TGCAGTGCTAAGGGGGACAGGGCCAGTCAGCCCCAGCATTTT
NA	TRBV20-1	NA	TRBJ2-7	CSASRSGRSYEQYF	TGCAGTGCTAGCCGTAGCGGCAGGTCCTACGAGCAGTACTTC
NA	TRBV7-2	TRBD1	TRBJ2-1	CASSPDRVNEQFF	TGTGCCAGCAGCCCCGACAGGGTCAATGAGCAGTTCTTC
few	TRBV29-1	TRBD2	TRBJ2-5	CSVGGSGGKETQYF	TGCAGCGTTGGCGGTAGCGGGGGAAAAGAGACCCAGTACTTC
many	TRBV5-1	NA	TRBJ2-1	CASSGGPGDEQFF	TGCGCCAGCAGCGGGGGCCCCGGGGATGAGCAGTTCTTC
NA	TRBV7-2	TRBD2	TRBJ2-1	CASSPPSGIGNEQFF	TGTGCCAGCAGCCCCCCCAGCGGGATAGGGAATGAGCAGTTCTTC
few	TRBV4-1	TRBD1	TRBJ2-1	CASRLPGQKDNEQFF	TGCGCCAGCAGGCTCCCGGGACAGAAGGACAATGAGCAGTTCTTC
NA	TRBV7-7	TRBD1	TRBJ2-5	CASSPRQGPQETQYF	TGTGCTAGCAGCCCTCGACAGGGCCCCCAAGAGACCCAGTACTTC
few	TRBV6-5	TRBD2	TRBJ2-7	CASKLAGESSYEQYF	TGTGCCAGCAAATTAGCGGGAGAGAGCTCCTACGAGCAGTACTTC